The 28 T cell receptor beta chains presented below share a single source sample, sequenced in a study of T-cell reconstitution after alpha-beta-depleted transplantation in children. The TCRbeta library incorporated unique molecular identifiers. From the PCR reads, TCRdb called clonotypes with MiXCR, one entry per CDR3 protein. There are 780,000 or so distinct CDR3 sequences in the sample; 15% to 20% occur only once, and about 4.6% lies in the top ten. Sequencing was performed on PBMCs, mostly from graft donor cells, taken 360 days after TCRalphabeta/CD19-depleted stem cell transplant. These receptors came from a male patient between 5 and 17 years old who had a stem cell transplant for acute lymphoblastic leukemia, so the T cells may come from the graft donor.

The chain couples TRBV27 to TRBJ2-7, with D unresolved. The germline CDR1 and CDR2 sequences are MNHEY and SMNVEV (reference sequence). V lost 3 bases and J lost 6, with 9 bases in between. The CDR3 runs 12 residues. CDR3 DNA sequence: TGTGCCAGCAGTTTGGGTCCCTCCGAGCAGTACTTC. It encodes CASSLGPSEQYF.

The chain is built from TRBV5-1 and TRBJ2-7; D unresolved. Between the trimmed V and J ends, which lost 3 bases and 0 bases, there was a span of 10 bases. The CDR3 runs 14 residues. Germline lookup yields CDR1 SGHRS and CDR2 YFSETQ. CDR3: CASSSYGRSYEQYF. CDR3 bases: TGCGCCAGCAGCTCCTACGGGCGCTCCTACGAGCAGTACTTC.

This clonotype was picked up a small number of times. The chain combines TRBV7-2 with TRBJ2-5; D may be TRBD1 or TRBD2 (5 bases each). Per germline, CDR1 SGHTA and CDR2 FQGNSA. V shed 5 bases and J shed 1 base, with 14 bases lying between them. The CDR3 loop spans 15 amino acids. The chain's CDR3 is CASSRGPLIQETQYF. The CDR3 region has the DNA TGTGCCAGCAGCCGGGGACCACTAATCCAAGAGACCCAGTACTTC.

This rearrangement joins TRBV2 to TRBJ1-5; no clear D gene. The CDR3 totals 13 residues. V lost 5 bases and J 2 bases, leaving 7 bases between the germline ends. Per the germline V gene, CDR1 is SNHLY and CDR2 is FYNNEI. The CDR3 DNA follows: TGTGCCAGCAGTCCCAAGGGCAATCAGCCCCAGCATTTT. This translates into CASSPKGNQPQHF.

This clonotype was found a few times. The chain is built from TRBV4-1 and TRBJ2-2; 7 positions match TRBD1. The CDR3 spans 18 residues. Germline values: CDR1 MGHRA, CDR2 YSYEKL. With 1 base clipped from V and 4 bases from J, the junction kept 12 bases outside the gene matches. The CDR3 DNA reads as TGCGCCAGCAGCCAAGGACAGGGCCCGATTGTTTTCACCGGGGAGCTGTTTTTT. Protein: CASSQGQGPIVFTGELFF.

The sample holds a few counts of this clonotype. The chain carries TRBV20-1 and TRBJ2-1; TRBD2 matches 14 bases. Trimming took 4 bases from V and 8 from J; bases not matched to a gene: 7. CDR1 is DFQATT, CDR2 SNEGSKA, per germline (reference sequence). The CDR3 extends over 15 amino acids. CDR3: CSANRWTSGRYEQFF. In DNA, the CDR3 is TGCAGTGCTAATCGTTGGACTAGCGGGAGGTATGAGCAGTTCTTC.

The V and J genes are TRBV29-1 and TRBJ2-5, with a weak D call TRBD2 (5 bases). V was cut by 1 base and J by 4 bases, with 19 bases left in between. CDR3 length equals 16 residues. Germline-derived CDR1 and CDR2 are SQVTM and ANQGSEA. The CDR3 region is CSVEVGSAAPRETQYF. DNA of the CDR3: TGCAGCGTTGAAGTGGGGTCAGCGGCCCCCCGAGAGACCCAGTACTTC.

This clonotype showed up just a few times. The chain has TRBV12-3 or TRBV12-4 and TRBJ2-5; D gene ambiguous. This CDR3 is built from 12 residues. V shed 8 bases and J shed 1 base, with 8 bases lying between them. CDR3 bases: TGTGCCAGCGGAGAAATCCAAGAGACCCAGTACTTC. It yields the protein CASGEIQETQYF.

This clonotype appeared a single time. The rearrangement links TRBV21-1 to TRBJ1-2; the table gives TRBD1 as D, unverified against the DNA. TRBV21-1 is flagged as a pseudogene. This CDR3 has 13 residues. The CDR3 nucleotides are TGTGCCAGCAGCAAATCCCGGGTCGAAGGCTACACCTTC. It yields the protein CASSKSRVEGYTF.

This clonotype has ten or more counts. The gene calls are TRBV12-3 or TRBV12-4 and TRBJ2-7; perhaps TRBD2 as D (6 bases). The CDR3 consists of 13 residues. Trimming left V 2 bases short and J 3 bases short, with 8 bases between. The CDR3, as DNA: TGTGCCAGCAGTTTACGGGGGTACTACGAGCAGTACTTC. This translates into CASSLRGYYEQYF.

V is TRBV5-1 and J is TRBJ2-2, with 11 nucleotides matching TRBD2. CDR1 is SGHRS, CDR2 YFSETQ, per germline. The V gene end was trimmed by 3 bases and the J gene end by 5 bases; junction bases not matched to a gene: 3. The CDR3 length is 15 residues. The CDR3 nucleotides are TGCGCCAGCAGCTCCGTAGCGGGAGGGACCGGGGAGCTGTTTTTT. Amino acids: CASSSVAGGTGELFF.

This chain links TRBV24-1 with TRBJ2-3; D possibly uses TRBD1 or TRBD2 (5 bases each). This CDR3 has 16 residues. V was trimmed by 3 bases and J by 2 bases, leaving 14 bases between them. Germline CDR1 reads KGHDR; CDR2 reads SFDVKD. The chain's CDR3 is CATSDRSGAATDTQYF. The CDR3 DNA reads TGTGCCACCAGTGATCGCTCCGGGGCGGCCACAGATACGCAGTATTTT.

The genes are TRBV10-2 and TRBJ2-5; D is unresolved. The CDR3 runs 14 residues. Germline loops: CDR1 WSHSY, CDR2 SAAADI. Trimming removed 6 bases at V and 2 bases at J, with 13 bases between. CDR3 DNA sequence: TGCGCCAGCAGGACCCTGACAAGTCAAGAGACCCAGTACTTC. Protein product: CASRTLTSQETQYF.

The rearrangement links TRBV7-3 to TRBJ1-1; D gene ambiguous. The CDR3 length is 15 residues. From germline, CDR1 is SGHTA and CDR2 FQGTGA. V lost 1 base to trimming and J lost 2 bases, with 11 bases between them. CDR3 region: CASSLRVVSNTEAFF. The CDR3 DNA follows: TGTGCCAGCAGCTTAAGAGTCGTGTCAAACACTGAAGCTTTCTTT.

In this sample, this clonotype turned up a few times. This chain connects TRBV12-3 or TRBV12-4 to TRBJ1-2, with 7 bases lining up with TRBD1. The CDR3 loop spans 14 amino acids. Losses at the gene ends were 8 bases for V and 4 bases for J; bases not matched to a gene: 10. The CDR3 reads CASGSRNRGYGYTF. The CDR3 region has the DNA TGTGCCAGCGGTTCCCGAAACAGGGGCTATGGCTACACCTTC.

This clonotype was seen a handful of times. The chain is built from TRBV4-1 and TRBJ2-7, with 9 bases matching TRBD1. The V and J ends lost 4 bases and 7 bases, in that order; junction bases with no gene match: 8. The germline V gene encodes CDR1 MGHRA and CDR2 YSYEKL. This CDR3 spans 14 amino acids. CDR3 sequence (DNA): TGCGCCAGCAGCCTTCAACAGGGGGCGGGGGAGCAGTACTTC. It codes for CASSLQQGAGEQYF.

This chain joins TRBV27 and TRBJ2-3, with a possible D match to TRBD2 (6 bases). V shed 2 bases and J shed 3 bases, with 15 bases lying between them. CDR3 length equals 16 residues. Germline loops: CDR1 MNHEY, CDR2 SMNVEV (reference sequence). For the CDR3, the DNA is TGTGCCAGCAGTTTACGGGGGACGTGGGCGACAGATACGCAGTATTTT. Translation gives CASSLRGTWATDTQYF.

This clonotype was seen at least ten times. The J gene is TRBJ1-5, the V gene TRBV27; D possibly corresponds to TRBD1 (6 bases). The CDR3 totals 15 residues. V was shortened by 3 bases and J by 3 bases, with 12 bases between the two germline ends. Germline V gives CDR1 MNHEY, CDR2 SMNVEV (reference sequence). The DNA of the CDR3 is TGTGCCAGCAGTTTTGCGGGGGCGACCAATCAGCCCCAGCATTTT. Its translation is CASSFAGATNQPQHF.

In this sample, this clonotype turned up many times. The rearrangement joins TRBV4-1 to TRBJ2-3, with unresolved D. Germline-derived CDR1 and CDR2 are MGHRA and YSYEKL. V lost 0 bases, J lost 6 bases, and 4 bases lay in between. The CDR3 spans 12 residues. Here the CDR3 DNA reads TGCGCCAGCAGCCAAGACAGGGATACGCAGTATTTT. Protein product: CASSQDRDTQYF.

The V gene is TRBV12-3 or TRBV12-4, the J gene TRBJ2-3; D unclear. V dropped 2 bases and J dropped 3 bases, with 12 bases sitting between them. This CDR3 region has 15 residues. As DNA, the CDR3 is TGTGCCAGCAGTTTAATACTACCCGCAACAGATACGCAGTATTTT. As protein: CASSLILPATDTQYF.

This clonotype occurred a few times. CDR3 sequence: CSAGTGPYGYTF. In nucleotides, the CDR3 is TGCAGCGCTGGGACAGGGCCCTATGGCTACACCTTC. The chain uses TRBV29-1 and TRBJ1-2; 9 nucleotides match TRBD1. Germline-derived CDR1 and CDR2 are SQVTM and ANQGSEA. The V and J ends lost 7 bases and 4 bases, in that order; junction bases with no gene match: 4. This CDR3 comprises 12 residues.

The chain uses TRBV24-1 and TRBJ2-5; TRBD2 matches at 7 bases. Per the germline V gene, CDR1 is KGHDR and CDR2 is SFDVKD. This CDR3 contains 13 residues. V lost 11 bases and J lost 5; bases outside the gene matches: 10. CDR3: CAITPGGSETQYF. CDR3 DNA sequence: TGTGCCATCACCCCCGGGGGGAGCGAGACCCAGTACTTC.

In this sample, this clonotype turned up a few times. The chain combines TRBV6-5 with TRBJ1-2, with D possibly TRBD1 on 6 matching bases. Per the germline V gene, CDR1 is MNHEY and CDR2 is SVGAGI. The CDR3 length is 15 residues. V was trimmed by 10 bases and J by 2 bases, leaving 20 bases between them. In DNA form, the CDR3 reads TGTGCCACCATTTCTGCGGGGGCCCCCAACTATGGCTACACCTTC. This codes for CATISAGAPNYGYTF.

This clonotype has a count of ten or more. The J gene is TRBJ2-2, the V gene TRBV12-3 or TRBV12-4; D gene uncertain. The CDR3 is 13 amino acids. Trimming shortened V by 3 bases and J by 2 bases, and 4 bases separated the two germline ends. CDR3 nucleotide sequence: TGTGCCAGCAGTTTTCGTAACACCGGGGAGCTGTTTTTT. Its translation: CASSFRNTGELFF.

The chain recombines TRBV12-3 or TRBV12-4 with TRBJ2-3, with D tentatively TRBD1 or TRBD2 (6 bases each). V was cut by 1 base and J by 3 bases, with 14 bases left in between. The length of the CDR3 is 16 residues. The CDR3: CASSLDWGALTDTQYF. CDR3 in DNA: TGTGCCAGCAGTTTAGATTGGGGGGCATTGACAGATACGCAGTATTTT.

This chain connects TRBV15 to TRBJ2-7; no firm D call. The CDR3 sequence is 14 residues long. Per germline, CDR1 LNHNV and CDR2 YYDKDF (reference sequence). V was trimmed by 0 bases and J by 4 bases, leaving 10 bases between them. CDR3 nucleotides: TGTGCCACCAGCAGAGAATACAGCCTTTACGAGCAGTACTTC. Its translation is CATSREYSLYEQYF.

Only a few counts were recorded for this clonotype. This chain links TRBV5-1 with TRBJ2-6; no reliable D call. The CDR3 length is 17 residues. Germline assignment: CDR1 SGHRS and CDR2 YFSETQ. V was cut by 0 bases and J by 0 bases, with 10 bases left in between. CDR3 DNA sequence: TGCGCCAGCAGCTTGGAGGTCCGGCACTCTGGGGCCAACGTCCTGACTTTC. The encoded protein is CASSLEVRHSGANVLTF.

Only a few counts were recorded for this clonotype. The CDR3 loop is CSACPGTPNTEAFF. The CDR3 bases are TGCAGTGCTTGTCCCGGGACACCGAACACTGAAGCTTTCTTT. This chain connects TRBV20-1 to TRBJ1-1; D is perhaps TRBD1 (6 bases). Germline-derived CDR1 and CDR2 are DFQATT and SNEGSKA (reference sequence). The CDR3 spans 14 residues. V lost 5 bases and J 1 base, leaving 14 bases between the germline ends.